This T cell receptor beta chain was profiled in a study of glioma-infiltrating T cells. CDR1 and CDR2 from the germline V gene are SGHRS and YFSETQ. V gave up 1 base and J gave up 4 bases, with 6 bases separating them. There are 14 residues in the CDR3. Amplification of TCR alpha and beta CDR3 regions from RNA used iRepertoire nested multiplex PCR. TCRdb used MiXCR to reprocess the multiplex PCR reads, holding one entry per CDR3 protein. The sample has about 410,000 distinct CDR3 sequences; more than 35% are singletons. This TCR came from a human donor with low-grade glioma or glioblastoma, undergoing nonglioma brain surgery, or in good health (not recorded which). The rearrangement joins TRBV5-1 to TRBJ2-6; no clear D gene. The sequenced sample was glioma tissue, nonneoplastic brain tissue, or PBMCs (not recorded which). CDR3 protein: CASSLTAGANVLTF. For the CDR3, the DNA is TGCGCCAGCAGCTTGACCGCGGGGGCCAACGTCCTGACTTTC. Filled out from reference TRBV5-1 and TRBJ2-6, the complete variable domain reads KAGVTQTPRYLIKTRGQQVTLSCSPISGHRSVSWYQQTPGQGLQFLFEYFSETQRNKGNFPGRFSGRQFSNSRSEMNVSTLELGDSALYLCASSLTAGANVLTFGAGSRLTVL.